The rows below give T cell receptor beta chains drawn from one sample of a study of tumor-infiltrating lymphocytes in localized non-small cell lung cancer. Produced via immunoSEQ multiplex PCR; TCRdb's table is partial and in-frame only. The repertoire holds 9,300 or so clones, with 60% to 80% as singletons. Input material: uninvolved lung tissue not adjacent to the tumor. These receptors were obtained from a human donor with non-small cell lung cancer. Each CDR3 is given with its conserved first and last residue. The order of the fields is J gene, V gene, D gene, clone size, CDR3 DNA, CDR3 protein. The D gene is left open where the match is weak. Where a row states a size, it is once, few, many or the class of an expanded clone; other rows omit it.

J gene: TRBJ1-3; V gene: TRBV5-1; D gene: NA; clone size: NA; CDR3 DNA: TGCGCCAGCAGCTTGGGGACCTCTGGAAACACCATATATTTT; CDR3 protein: CASSLGTSGNTIYF
J gene: TRBJ2-2; V gene: TRBV9; D gene: NA; clone size: NA; CDR3 DNA: TGTGCCAGCAGCGTAAGGCTTCCCGGGGAGCTGTTTTTT; CDR3 protein: CASSVRLPGELFF
J gene: TRBJ1-1; V gene: TRBV5-5; D gene: NA; clone size: few; CDR3 DNA: TGTGCCAGCAGCTTGGGGGGGACGGTGAACACTGAAGCTTTCTTT; CDR3 protein: CASSLGGTVNTEAFF
J gene: TRBJ2-6; V gene: TRBV27; D gene: TRBD1; clone size: NA; CDR3 DNA: TGTGCCAGCAGTATCGGGACAGGGGCTGGGGCCAACGTCCTGACTTTC; CDR3 protein: CASSIGTGAGANVLTF
J gene: TRBJ1-5; V gene: TRBV28; D gene: NA; clone size: NA; CDR3 DNA: TGTGCCAGCAGCACACCCCCCTATTATCAGCCCCAGCATTTT; CDR3 protein: CASSTPPYYQPQHF
J gene: TRBJ1-2; V gene: TRBV19; D gene: NA; clone size: NA; CDR3 DNA: TGTGCCAGTAGTATAGGTAACAGTGCCCTGGGGGGCTACACCTTC; CDR3 protein: CASSIGNSALGGYTF
J gene: TRBJ2-1; V gene: TRBV27; D gene: TRBD2; clone size: NA; CDR3 DNA: TGTGCCAGCCTCCTTCACGGGGGAGGGGCTAACAATGAGCAGTTCTTC; CDR3 protein: CASLLHGGGANNEQFF
J gene: TRBJ2-1; V gene: TRBV11-3; D gene: NA; clone size: NA; CDR3 DNA: TGTGCCAGCAGCTTAGTAGAGAGCAATGAGCAGTTCTTC; CDR3 protein: CASSLVESNEQFF
J gene: TRBJ2-7; V gene: TRBV28; D gene: TRBD1; clone size: once; CDR3 DNA: TGTGCCAGCAATTTCCGGGACAGGGTGAGGGAGCAGTACTTC; CDR3 protein: CASNFRDRVREQYF
J gene: TRBJ2-5; V gene: TRBV28; D gene: NA; clone size: NA; CDR3 DNA: TGTGCCAGCAGACCCCTGGGCTGGATCCAAGAGACCCAGTACTTC; CDR3 protein: CASRPLGWIQETQYF
J gene: TRBJ2-5; V gene: TRBV11-1; D gene: NA; clone size: NA; CDR3 DNA: TGTGCCAGCAGCTTAGGTCCGGAGACCCAGTACTTC; CDR3 protein: CASSLGPETQYF
J gene: TRBJ2-4; V gene: TRBV21-1; D gene: NA; clone size: NA; CDR3 DNA: TGTGCCAGCAGCAACCGTCCAAAGCGGGAGGGCCCCATCTACCCCTTAAACATTCAGTACTTC; CDR3 protein: CASSNRPKREGPIYPLNIQYF
J gene: TRBJ2-7; V gene: TRBV28; D gene: NA; clone size: NA; CDR3 DNA: TGTGCCAGCAAATCCCCCTACGAGCAGTACTTC; CDR3 protein: CASKSPYEQYF
J gene: TRBJ2-7; V gene: TRBV9; D gene: TRBD2; clone size: NA; CDR3 DNA: TGTGCCAGCAGCGTAGGTGGGGGGGGATCCTACGAGCAGTACTTC; CDR3 protein: CASSVGGGGSYEQYF
J gene: TRBJ2-3; V gene: TRBV10-3; D gene: NA; clone size: NA; CDR3 DNA: TGTGCCATCAGTGAGTCGAGGACAACTAGTTTAAGCACAGATACGCAGTATTTT; CDR3 protein: CAISESRTTSLSTDTQYF
J gene: TRBJ2-5; V gene: TRBV6-5; D gene: NA; clone size: NA; CDR3 DNA: TGTGCCAGCAGTTACGGGGTATCCCAGTACTTC; CDR3 protein: CASSYGVSQYF
J gene: TRBJ2-2; V gene: TRBV7-2; D gene: NA; clone size: once; CDR3 DNA: TGTGCCAGCAGGCCTACGACACCTACGAACACCGGGGAGCTGTTTTTT; CDR3 protein: CASRPTTPTNTGELFF
J gene: TRBJ2-3; V gene: TRBV2; D gene: TRBD2; clone size: NA; CDR3 DNA: TGTGCCAGCATGCGGGAGGTTCGGATGGGAGCAGATACGCAGTATTTT; CDR3 protein: CASMREVRMGADTQYF
J gene: TRBJ1-5; V gene: TRBV30; D gene: NA; clone size: NA; CDR3 DNA: TGTGCCTGGAGTGTACTTGGAGCTAATCAGCCCCAGCATTTT; CDR3 protein: CAWSVLGANQPQHF
J gene: TRBJ1-2; V gene: TRBV30; D gene: NA; clone size: NA; CDR3 DNA: TGTGCCTGCAATAGAGGGGGCTATGGCTACACCTTC; CDR3 protein: CACNRGGYGYTF
J gene: TRBJ2-6; V gene: TRBV11-3; D gene: NA; clone size: NA; CDR3 DNA: TGTGCCAGCAGCCCCGGGCAGGGATTTAGCTCTGGGGCCAACGTCCTGACTTTC; CDR3 protein: CASSPGQGFSSGANVLTF
J gene: TRBJ2-2; V gene: TRBV10-3; D gene: NA; clone size: NA; CDR3 DNA: TGTGCCATCAGTGAGGGACAGTTAACCGGGGAGCTGTTTTTT; CDR3 protein: CAISEGQLTGELFF
J gene: TRBJ2-1; V gene: TRBV7-7; D gene: TRBD2; clone size: NA; CDR3 DNA: TGTGCTAGCAGCTCCGGACTAGCGGGCCACAATGAGCAGTTCTTC; CDR3 protein: CASSSGLAGHNEQFF
J gene: TRBJ1-1; V gene: TRBV2; D gene: NA; clone size: NA; CDR3 DNA: TGTGCCAGCAACGTCCTATCACGGACGAACACTGAAGCTTTCTTT; CDR3 protein: CASNVLSRTNTEAFF
J gene: TRBJ2-5; V gene: TRBV6-6; D gene: TRBD2; clone size: few; CDR3 DNA: TGTGCCAGCAGTTACTCGCTAGCGGGGACCCAGTACTTC; CDR3 protein: CASSYSLAGTQYF
J gene: TRBJ2-1; V gene: TRBV7-2; D gene: NA; clone size: once; CDR3 DNA: TGTGCCAGCAGCTTTGAAGCGGGCTCCTACAATGAGCAGTTCTTC; CDR3 protein: CASSFEAGSYNEQFF
J gene: TRBJ1-3; V gene: TRBV30; D gene: NA; clone size: NA; CDR3 DNA: TGTGCCTGGAGTGTAGGTACGGTTTTCGGAAACACCATATATTTT; CDR3 protein: CAWSVGTVFGNTIYF
J gene: TRBJ2-2; V gene: TRBV11-2; D gene: NA; clone size: NA; CDR3 DNA: TGTGCCAGCAGCTTCACGGACACCGGGGAGCTGTTTTTT; CDR3 protein: CASSFTDTGELFF
J gene: TRBJ1-2; V gene: TRBV28; D gene: TRBD1; clone size: NA; CDR3 DNA: TGTGCCAGCAGTGTCCTACAGGGGGAAGCTAACTATGGCTACACCTTC; CDR3 protein: CASSVLQGEANYGYTF
J gene: TRBJ2-1; V gene: TRBV5-1; D gene: TRBD2; clone size: NA; CDR3 DNA: TGCGCCAGCAGCCTGGGGGAGGGCCGAAATGAGCAGTTCTTC; CDR3 protein: CASSLGEGRNEQFF
J gene: TRBJ2-1; V gene: TRBV10-1; D gene: NA; clone size: NA; CDR3 DNA: TGCGCCACACCAAAGAGGCGGTCGGGAGATTCCTACAATGAGCAGTTCTTC; CDR3 protein: CATPKRRSGDSYNEQFF
J gene: TRBJ2-7; V gene: TRBV2; D gene: TRBD1; clone size: NA; CDR3 DNA: TGTGCCAGCACCCCGGGACAGGTCGCCCCCGCCGAGCAGTACTTC; CDR3 protein: CASTPGQVAPAEQYF
J gene: TRBJ2-1; V gene: TRBV7-7; D gene: NA; clone size: NA; CDR3 DNA: TGTGCTAGCAGCTTAGCTGAATCAAACAATGAGCAGTTCTTC; CDR3 protein: CASSLAESNNEQFF
J gene: TRBJ1-2; V gene: TRBV19; D gene: NA; clone size: NA; CDR3 DNA: TGTGCCAGTAGTATGGGGACCCAGGGGTTCCTATCCTATGGCTACACCTTC; CDR3 protein: CASSMGTQGFLSYGYTF
J gene: TRBJ1-1; V gene: TRBV29-1; D gene: TRBD1; clone size: NA; CDR3 DNA: TGCAGCGTTGACGACAGGGGGTACACTGAAGCTTTCTTT; CDR3 protein: CSVDDRGYTEAFF
J gene: TRBJ1-1; V gene: TRBV11-3; D gene: NA; clone size: few; CDR3 DNA: TGTGCCAGCAGCTTTGGGGAAAAAACTGAAGCTTTCTTT; CDR3 protein: CASSFGEKTEAFF
J gene: TRBJ2-1; V gene: TRBV2; D gene: NA; clone size: NA; CDR3 DNA: TGTGCCAGCAGTGAGCAAGGTCTCATAAACTACAATGAGCAGTTCTTC; CDR3 protein: CASSEQGLINYNEQFF
J gene: TRBJ1-5; V gene: TRBV30; D gene: NA; clone size: NA; CDR3 DNA: TGTGCCTGGAGTGGGGCAAATAATCAGCCCCAGCATTTT; CDR3 protein: CAWSGANNQPQHF
J gene: TRBJ2-6; V gene: TRBV14; D gene: NA; clone size: few; CDR3 DNA: TGTGCCAGCAGCCAAGAGTTTGGTTACTCTGGGGCCAACGTCCTGACTTTC; CDR3 protein: CASSQEFGYSGANVLTF
J gene: TRBJ1-4; V gene: TRBV28; D gene: NA; clone size: NA; CDR3 DNA: TGTGCCAGCAGTCCCCAGGACGGGAGAAGAAATGAAAAACTGTTTTTT; CDR3 protein: CASSPQDGRRNEKLFF
J gene: TRBJ2-7; V gene: TRBV6-1; D gene: TRBD2; clone size: NA; CDR3 DNA: TGTGCCAGCAGTGAACAACTAGCGGAGGGGTTCTACGAGCAGTACTTC; CDR3 protein: CASSEQLAEGFYEQYF
J gene: TRBJ2-4; V gene: TRBV27; D gene: TRBD2; clone size: NA; CDR3 DNA: TGTGCCAGCAGTCCCTACAGGACTAGCGGGAGTACTGCCAAAAACATTCAGTACTTC; CDR3 protein: CASSPYRTSGSTAKNIQYF
J gene: TRBJ2-1; V gene: TRBV28; D gene: NA; clone size: NA; CDR3 DNA: TGTGCCAGCAGCTTACAGAAGAATGAGCAGTTCTTC; CDR3 protein: CASSLQKNEQFF
J gene: TRBJ1-1; V gene: TRBV5-1; D gene: NA; clone size: NA; CDR3 DNA: TGCGCCAGCAGCTCGACCGGGGGCGAGAACACTGAAGCTTTCTTT; CDR3 protein: CASSSTGGENTEAFF
J gene: TRBJ2-3; V gene: TRBV5-6; D gene: NA; clone size: NA; CDR3 DNA: TGTGCCAGCAGCTTCATATCGGCAGCTAACACAGATACGCAGTATTTT; CDR3 protein: CASSFISAANTDTQYF
J gene: TRBJ1-1; V gene: TRBV28; D gene: TRBD1; clone size: NA; CDR3 DNA: TGTGCCAGCAGTCGTGGGGGACAGGGGTACACTGAAGCTTTCTTT; CDR3 protein: CASSRGGQGYTEAFF
J gene: TRBJ2-7; V gene: TRBV28; D gene: NA; clone size: NA; CDR3 DNA: TGTGCCAGCACCGTCGGCGCCCCCTCCTACGAGCAGTACTTC; CDR3 protein: CASTVGAPSYEQYF
J gene: TRBJ2-5; V gene: TRBV10-2; D gene: TRBD2; clone size: few; CDR3 DNA: TGCGCCAGCAGTGACGGAGCGGGAGGGTGGGAGACCCAGTACTTC; CDR3 protein: CASSDGAGGWETQYF
J gene: TRBJ2-7; V gene: TRBV4-3; D gene: NA; clone size: NA; CDR3 DNA: TGCGCCAGCAGCCAAGGGGTAGGCAGCATCTACGAGCAGTACTTC; CDR3 protein: CASSQGVGSIYEQYF
J gene: TRBJ2-5; V gene: TRBV27; D gene: NA; clone size: NA; CDR3 DNA: TGTGCCAGCAGTTTATCGCCTCAAGAGACCCAGTACTTC; CDR3 protein: CASSLSPQETQYF
J gene: TRBJ2-7; V gene: TRBV28; D gene: NA; clone size: NA; CDR3 DNA: TGTGCCAGCAGTTTATGGGACAAATCATACGAGCAGTACTTC; CDR3 protein: CASSLWDKSYEQYF
J gene: TRBJ2-7; V gene: TRBV9; D gene: NA; clone size: few; CDR3 DNA: TGTGCCAGCAGCGGGGGGAGGAACGAGCAGTACTTC; CDR3 protein: CASSGGRNEQYF
J gene: TRBJ1-1; V gene: TRBV20-1; D gene: NA; clone size: NA; CDR3 DNA: TGCAGTGCTAGTGGCATATCTGAAGCTTTCTTT; CDR3 protein: CSASGISEAFF
J gene: TRBJ2-7; V gene: TRBV30; D gene: TRBD2; clone size: NA; CDR3 DNA: TGTGCCTGGAGTAGGGAAGGACTAGCGGGTTCCTACGAGCAGTACTTC; CDR3 protein: CAWSREGLAGSYEQYF
J gene: TRBJ2-5; V gene: TRBV6-1; D gene: TRBD2; clone size: NA; CDR3 DNA: TGTGCCAGCAGTGCCGGGAGGCTAGCGGGAGCTGTAGAGACCCAGTACTTC; CDR3 protein: CASSAGRLAGAVETQYF
J gene: TRBJ2-7; V gene: TRBV9; D gene: NA; clone size: few; CDR3 DNA: TGTGCCAGCAGCGTAGGGCAGGGAGGCTACGAGCAGTACTTC; CDR3 protein: CASSVGQGGYEQYF
J gene: TRBJ2-3; V gene: TRBV19; D gene: TRBD2; clone size: once; CDR3 DNA: TGTGCCAGTAGTGGGTTGGGACTAGCGGCATTAGATACGCAGTATTTT; CDR3 protein: CASSGLGLAALDTQYF
J gene: TRBJ2-1; V gene: TRBV28; D gene: TRBD2; clone size: NA; CDR3 DNA: TGTGCCAGCAGTTTGCGGGAGTGGAATGAGCAGTTCTTC; CDR3 protein: CASSLREWNEQFF